This entry features one T cell receptor beta chain sequence. This record belongs to a study of blood T cells in healthy people across ages. For the second PCR, which ran for roughly 7 to 11 cycles, a sample-barcoded 5' primer and a J-beta primer mix were used. In TCRdb, the 5' RACE reads were re-called with MiXCR into one record per CDR3 protein. The sample carries roughly 1,000,000 distinct CDR3 sequences, approximately 26% recorded once. The CDR3 runs to 13 residues. The germline V gene encodes CDR1 SEHNR and CDR2 FQNEAQ (reference sequence). Deletions cut 1 base from V and 7 bases from J, with 10 bases between. These data were also filed under a second study, of T cells of mothers and their children.

The sample taken for sequencing was blood. The chain is built from TRBV7-9 and TRBJ1-1; the D gene is possibly TRBD1 (5 bases). The source is a girl aged 2-9 years in good health. The CDR3: CASSLEGWSEAFF. The CDR3 DNA sequence: TGTGCCAGCAGCTTAGAGGGGTGGAGTGAAGCTTTCTTT.